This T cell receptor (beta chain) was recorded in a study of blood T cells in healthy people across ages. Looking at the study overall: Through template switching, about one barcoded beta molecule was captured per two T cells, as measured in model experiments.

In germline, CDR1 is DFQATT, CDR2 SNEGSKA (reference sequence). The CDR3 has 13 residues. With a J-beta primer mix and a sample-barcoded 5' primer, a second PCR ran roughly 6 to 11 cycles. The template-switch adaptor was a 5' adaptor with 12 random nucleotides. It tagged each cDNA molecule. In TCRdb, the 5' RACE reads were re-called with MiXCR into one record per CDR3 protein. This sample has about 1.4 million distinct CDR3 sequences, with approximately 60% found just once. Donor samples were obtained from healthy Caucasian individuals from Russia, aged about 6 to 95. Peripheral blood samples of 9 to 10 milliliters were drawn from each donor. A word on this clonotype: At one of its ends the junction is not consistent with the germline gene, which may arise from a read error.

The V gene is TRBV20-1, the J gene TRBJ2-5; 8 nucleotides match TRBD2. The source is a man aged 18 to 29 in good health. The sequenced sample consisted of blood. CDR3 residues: CSALLADQEAQYF. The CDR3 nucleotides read TGCAGTGCTCTACTAGCGGACCAAGAGGCCCAGTACTTC.